The source of this TCR beta chain is a study of T cell repertoires in cytomegalovirus infection. For the study at large: Indications of both CMV infection and matching HLA type were provided by public TCR beta signatures. The study, taken as a whole, reports: Cumulative frequency (of public TCR beta family members) identified carriers of CMV plus the relevant HLA. CMV-specific HLA-C-restricted TCR beta clonotypes dominated the ex vivo response.

Per the germline V gene, CDR1 is LNHDA and CDR2 is SQIVND (reference sequence). Unmatched junction bases numbered 16, after V lost 10 bases and J lost 6 bases. The CDR3 runs 16 residues. TCRdb called the reads again in MiXCR, with one record for every CDR3 protein. The table has tens of thousands of distinct CDR3 sequences, 3% to 4% seen once. The count of this clonotype is one. No antigen is known for it. The rearrangement links TRBV19 to TRBJ2-1; 9 positions agree with TRBD1. The clonotype comes from a human donor in good health (CMV status not recorded). Some clones in this sample may be carry-over from other donors' samples. Source material: PBMCs. In DNA, the CDR3 is TGTGCCACCTCCCCAGTTGAACAGGGGGCCGGCAATGAGCAGTTCTTC. Translation gives CATSPVEQGAGNEQFF.